This T cell receptor (beta chain) was recovered during a study of blood T cell repertoires in COVID-19. Study-wide context: The United States, Italy and Spain were the sources of the acute and convalescent COVID-19 samples. T cells, B-cell-depleted T cells, or PBMCs supplied cDNA or gDNA.

Original data processing: It was from reference gene primer amplification that nucleated cell counts were estimated. The method was immunoSEQ multiplex PCR; TCRdb's version includes in-frame clones alone and lacks a portion of them. For V, J and clone size, that table is used; D and trimming come from the DNA. The sample has 70,000 to 95,000 clones, more than 75% seen once; the top ten hold roughly 5%. This CDR3 is built from 15 residues. Germline CDR1 SEHNR, CDR2 FQNEAQ (reference sequence). The ends lost 4 bases at V and 4 bases at J; junction bases unmatched: 5. Sequenced: peripheral blood. V is TRBV7-9 and J is TRBJ2-3; 10 positions match TRBD2. The clonotype originates from a woman of 80 years or more with active COVID-19. CDR3 amino acids: CASSSASGRADTQYF. CDR3 nucleotides: TGTGCCAGCAGCTCCGCGAGCGGGAGGGCAGATACGCAGTATTTT. Complete variable domain (other parts from reference TRBV7-9 and TRBJ2-3): DTGVSQNPRHKITKRGQNVTFRCDPISEHNRLYWYRQTLGQGPEFLTYFQNEAQLEKSRLLSDRFSAERPKGSFSTLEIQRTEQGDSAMYLCASSSASGRADTQYFGPGTRLTVL.